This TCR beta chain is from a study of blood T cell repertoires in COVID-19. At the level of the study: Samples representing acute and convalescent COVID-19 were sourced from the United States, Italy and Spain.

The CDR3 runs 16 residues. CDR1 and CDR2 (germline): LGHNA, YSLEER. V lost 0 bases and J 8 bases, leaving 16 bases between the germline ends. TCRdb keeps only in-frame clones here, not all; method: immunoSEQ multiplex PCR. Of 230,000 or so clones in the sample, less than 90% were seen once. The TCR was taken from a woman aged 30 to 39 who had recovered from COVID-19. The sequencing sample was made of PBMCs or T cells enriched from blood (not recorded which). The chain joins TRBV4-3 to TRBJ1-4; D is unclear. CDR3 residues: CASSQDREAVGEKLFF. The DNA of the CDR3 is TGCGCCAGCAGCCAAGATCGGGAGGCCGTGGGGGAAAAACTGTTTTTT.